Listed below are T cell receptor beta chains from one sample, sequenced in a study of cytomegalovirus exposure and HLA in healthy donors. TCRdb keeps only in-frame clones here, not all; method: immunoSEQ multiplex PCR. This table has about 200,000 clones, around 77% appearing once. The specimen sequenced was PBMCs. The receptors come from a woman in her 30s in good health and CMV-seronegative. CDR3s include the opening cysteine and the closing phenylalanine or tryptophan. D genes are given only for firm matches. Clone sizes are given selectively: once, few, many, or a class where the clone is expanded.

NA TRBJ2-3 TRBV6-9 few CASRGHYTDTQYF TGTGCCAGCAGGGGCCATTACACAGATACGCAGTATTTT
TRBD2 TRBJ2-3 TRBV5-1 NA CASSLVVAGDSDTQYF TGCGCCAGCAGCTTGGTGGTAGCGGGAGACTCAGATACGCAGTATTTT
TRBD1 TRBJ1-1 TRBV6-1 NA CASRRQGNTEAFF TGTGCCAGCAGGCGACAGGGGAACACTGAAGCTTTCTTT
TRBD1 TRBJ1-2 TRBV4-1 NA CASSQITGGGPYTF TGCGCCAGCAGCCAGATTACAGGGGGTGGTCCCTACACCTTC
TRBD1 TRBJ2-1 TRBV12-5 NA CASGTTGQVNNEQFF TGTGCTAGTGGCACAACGGGACAGGTAAACAATGAGCAGTTCTTC
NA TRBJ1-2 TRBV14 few CASSQGGFDGYTF TGTGCCAGCAGCCAAGGAGGGTTTGATGGCTACACCTTC
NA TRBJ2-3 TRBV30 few CAWNVGMGQLIRTDTQYF TGTGCCTGGAATGTAGGGATGGGACAACTAATTAGAACAGATACGCAGTATTTT
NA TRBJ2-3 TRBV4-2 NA CASSQGDGGAGEDTQYF TGTGCCAGCAGCCAAGGGGATGGGGGGGCCGGGGAAGATACGCAGTATTTT
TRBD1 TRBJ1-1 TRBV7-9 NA CASSLVYVRDRENTEAFF TGTGCCAGCAGCTTAGTCTATGTGCGGGACAGGGAGAACACTGAAGCTTTCTTT
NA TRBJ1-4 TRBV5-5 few CASSLGQATNEKLFF TGTGCCAGCAGCCTTGGACAAGCAACTAATGAAAAACTGTTTTTT
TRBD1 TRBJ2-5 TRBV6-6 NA CASSYLQGAGAQYF TGTGCCAGCAGTTACTTACAGGGGGCGGGGGCCCAGTACTTC
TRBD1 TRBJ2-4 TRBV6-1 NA CASTPDRSKNIQYF TGTGCCAGCACCCCGGACAGGAGTAAAAACATTCAGTACTTC
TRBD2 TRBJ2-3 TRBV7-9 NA CASSLERGGSGTQYF TGTGCCAGCAGCTTAGAGCGGGGGGGCTCCGGTACGCAGTATTTT
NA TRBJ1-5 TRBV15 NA CATSRDRGVPQPQHF TGTGCCACCAGCAGAGATCGGGGGGTGCCCCAGCCCCAGCATTTT
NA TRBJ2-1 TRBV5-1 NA CASGGNNEQFF TGCGCCAGCGGGGGCAACAATGAGCAGTTCTTC
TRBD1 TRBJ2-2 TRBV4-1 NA CASSQQDRGHGGELFF TGCGCCAGCAGCCAACAAGACAGGGGGCATGGCGGGGAGCTGTTTTTT
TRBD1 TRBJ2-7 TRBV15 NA CATSNPTGWSYEQYF TGTGCCACCAGCAACCCGACAGGGTGGTCCTACGAGCAGTACTTC
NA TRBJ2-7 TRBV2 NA CASRASEQYF TGTGCCAGCAGGGCCAGCGAGCAGTACTTC
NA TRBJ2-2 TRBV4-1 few CASSLAGELFF TGCGCCAGCAGCCTCGCCGGGGAGCTGTTTTTT
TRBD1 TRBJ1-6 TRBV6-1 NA CASSDGQGNNSPLHF TGTGCCAGCAGTGATGGACAGGGCAATAATTCACCCCTCCACTTT
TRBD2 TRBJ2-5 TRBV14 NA CASSQVAGRPLETQYF TGTGCCAGCAGCCAAGTAGCGGGACGCCCCCTCGAGACCCAGTACTTC
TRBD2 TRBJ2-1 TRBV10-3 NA CAIRGGTSGRINEQFF TGTGCCATCAGGGGCGGGACTAGCGGGAGGATCAATGAGCAGTTCTTC
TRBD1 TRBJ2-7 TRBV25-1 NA CASSPNDRVFNEQYF TGTGCCAGCAGTCCGAACGACAGGGTTTTCAACGAGCAGTACTTC
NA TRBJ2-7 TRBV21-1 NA CASSKGQGLAGIYEQYF TGTGCCAGCAGCAAGGGCCAGGGACTAGCAGGTATCTACGAGCAGTACTTC
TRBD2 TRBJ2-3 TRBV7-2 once CASSLARLAALKAGTDTQYF TGTGCCAGCAGCTTAGCCCGACTAGCGGCCCTTAAGGCTGGCACAGATACGCAGTATTTT
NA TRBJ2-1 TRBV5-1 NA CASSAGPNEQFF TGCGCCAGCAGCGCGGGACCAAATGAGCAGTTCTTC